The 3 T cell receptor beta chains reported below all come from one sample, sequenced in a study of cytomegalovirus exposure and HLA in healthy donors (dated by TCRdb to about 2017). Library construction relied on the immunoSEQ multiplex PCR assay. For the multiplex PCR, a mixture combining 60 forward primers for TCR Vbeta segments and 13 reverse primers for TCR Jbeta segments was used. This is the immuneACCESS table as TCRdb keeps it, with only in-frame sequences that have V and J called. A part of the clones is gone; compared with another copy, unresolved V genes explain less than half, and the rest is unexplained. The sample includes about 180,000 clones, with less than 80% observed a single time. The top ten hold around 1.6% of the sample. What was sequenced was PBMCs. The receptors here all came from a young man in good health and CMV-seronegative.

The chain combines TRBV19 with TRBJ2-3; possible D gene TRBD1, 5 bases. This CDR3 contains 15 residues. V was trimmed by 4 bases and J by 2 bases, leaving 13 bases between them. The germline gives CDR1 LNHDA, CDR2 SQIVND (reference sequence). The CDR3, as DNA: TGTGCCAGTAGTAAGGGGTATACAGCCACAGATACGCAGTATTTT. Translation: CASSKGYTATDTQYF. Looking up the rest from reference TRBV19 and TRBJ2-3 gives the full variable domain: DGGITQSPKYLFRKEGQNVTLSCEQNLNHDAMYWYRQDPGQGLRLIYYSQIVNDFQKGDIAEGYSVSREKKESFPLTVTSAQKNPTAFYLCASSKGYTATDTQYFGPGTRLTVL.

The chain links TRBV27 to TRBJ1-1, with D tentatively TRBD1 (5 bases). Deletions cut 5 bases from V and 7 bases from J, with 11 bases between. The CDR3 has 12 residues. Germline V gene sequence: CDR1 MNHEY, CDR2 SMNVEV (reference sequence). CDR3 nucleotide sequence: TGTGCCAGCAGTACCCCAGGGCTTGAAGCTTTCTTT. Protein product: CASSTPGLEAFF.

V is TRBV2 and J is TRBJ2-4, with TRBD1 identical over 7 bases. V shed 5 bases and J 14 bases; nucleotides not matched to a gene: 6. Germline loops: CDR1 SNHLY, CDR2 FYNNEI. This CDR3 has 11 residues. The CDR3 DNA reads TGTGCCAGCAGTTTACAGGGGAAAAAGTACTTC. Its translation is CASSLQGKKYF.